This entry is about one T cell receptor beta chain. Germline lookup yields CDR1 MNHEY and CDR2 SMNVEV (reference sequence). With 4 bases clipped from V and 5 bases from J, the junction kept 10 bases outside the gene matches. This CDR3 is 16 amino acids long. Per the authors' pipeline: Counts of nucleated cells, estimated from reference gene primer amplification, were obtained. The assay was immunoSEQ multiplex PCR, and TCRdb's table has in-frame clones only and misses some. D and trimming were read from the DNA, whereas the V and J calls and clone size are those reported in that table. This sample has about 80,000 clones, with approximately 89% found just once. The data were taken from a study of blood T cell repertoires in COVID-19. Across the whole study: Samples of COVID-19 (acute and convalescent) were obtained from the United States, Italy and Spain. T cells, B-cell-depleted T cells, or PBMCs supplied cDNA or gDNA.

This receptor was obtained from a man aged 65-85 years with active or convalescent COVID-19. Input material: peripheral blood. V gene TRBV27 combines with J gene TRBJ1-5, with 8 bases fitting TRBD1. The CDR3 DNA is TGTGCCAGCAGTTCAGCCTCCAGGGGGCGTTATCAGCCCCAGCATTTT. Its protein product is CASSSASRGRYQPQHF.